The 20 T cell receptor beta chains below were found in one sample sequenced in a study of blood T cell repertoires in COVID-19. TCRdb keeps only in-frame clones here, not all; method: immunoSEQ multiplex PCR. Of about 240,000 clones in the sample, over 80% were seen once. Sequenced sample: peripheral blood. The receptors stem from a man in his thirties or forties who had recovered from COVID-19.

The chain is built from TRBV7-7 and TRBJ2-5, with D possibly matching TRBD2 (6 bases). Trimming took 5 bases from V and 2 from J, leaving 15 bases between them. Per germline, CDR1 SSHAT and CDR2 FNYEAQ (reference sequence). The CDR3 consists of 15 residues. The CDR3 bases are TGTGCCAGCAGCCCCCGGAGGGGAATGCAAGAGACCCAGTACTTC. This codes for CASSPRRGMQETQYF.

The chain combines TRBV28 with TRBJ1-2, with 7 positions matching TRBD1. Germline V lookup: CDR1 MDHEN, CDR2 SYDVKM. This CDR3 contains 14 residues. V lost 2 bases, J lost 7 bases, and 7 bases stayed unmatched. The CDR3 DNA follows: TGTGCCAGCAGTTTAAAGGGGGCACCGGGTGGCTACACCTTC. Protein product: CASSLKGAPGGYTF.

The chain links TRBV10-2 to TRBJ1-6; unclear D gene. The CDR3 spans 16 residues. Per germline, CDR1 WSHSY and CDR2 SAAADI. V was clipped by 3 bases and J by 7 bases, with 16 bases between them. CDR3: CASSEGTSTLNSPLHF. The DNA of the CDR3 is TGCGCCAGCAGTGAAGGCACCTCGACTTTAAATTCACCCCTCCACTTT.

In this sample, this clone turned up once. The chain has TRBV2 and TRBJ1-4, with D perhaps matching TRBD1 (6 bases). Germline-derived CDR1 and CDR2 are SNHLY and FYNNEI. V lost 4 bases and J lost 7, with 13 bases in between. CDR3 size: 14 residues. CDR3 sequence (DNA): TGTGCCAGCAGTGTAAACAGGGAACGTGAAAAACTGTTTTTT. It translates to CASSVNREREKLFF.

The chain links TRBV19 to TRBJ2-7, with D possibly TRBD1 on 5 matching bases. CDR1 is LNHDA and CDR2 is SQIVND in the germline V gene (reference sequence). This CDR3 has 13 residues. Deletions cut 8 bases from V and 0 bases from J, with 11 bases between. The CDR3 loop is CASSQGSSYEQYF. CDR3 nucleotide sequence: TGTGCCAGTTCTCAGGGATCCTCCTACGAGCAGTACTTC.

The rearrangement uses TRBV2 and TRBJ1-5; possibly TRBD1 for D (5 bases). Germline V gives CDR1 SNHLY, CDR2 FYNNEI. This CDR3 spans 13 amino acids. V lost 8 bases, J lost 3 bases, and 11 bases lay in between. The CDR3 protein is CASGGTSNQPQHF. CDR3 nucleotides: TGTGCCAGCGGAGGGACGTCCAATCAGCCCCAGCATTTT.

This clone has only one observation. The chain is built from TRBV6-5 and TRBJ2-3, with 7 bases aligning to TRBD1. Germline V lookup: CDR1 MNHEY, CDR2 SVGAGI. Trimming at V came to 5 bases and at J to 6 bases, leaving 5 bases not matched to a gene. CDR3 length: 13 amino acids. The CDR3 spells CASSPLQGDTQYF. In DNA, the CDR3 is TGTGCCAGCAGTCCTCTACAGGGGGATACGCAGTATTTT.

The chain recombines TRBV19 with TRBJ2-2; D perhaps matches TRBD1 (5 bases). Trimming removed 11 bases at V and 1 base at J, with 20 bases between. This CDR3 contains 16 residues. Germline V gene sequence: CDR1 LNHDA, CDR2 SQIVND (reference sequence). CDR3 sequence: CARPGGASWNTGELFF. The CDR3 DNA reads TGTGCCCGCCCCGGTGGGGCTTCATGGAACACCGGGGAGCTGTTTTTT.

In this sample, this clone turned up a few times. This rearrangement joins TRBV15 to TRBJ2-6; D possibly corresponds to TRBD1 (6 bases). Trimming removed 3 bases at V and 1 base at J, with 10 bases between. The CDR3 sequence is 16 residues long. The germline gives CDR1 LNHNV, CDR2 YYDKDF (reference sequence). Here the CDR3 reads CATSSGTGSGANVLTF. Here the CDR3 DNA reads TGTGCCACCAGCAGCGGTACAGGGTCTGGGGCCAACGTCCTGACTTTC.

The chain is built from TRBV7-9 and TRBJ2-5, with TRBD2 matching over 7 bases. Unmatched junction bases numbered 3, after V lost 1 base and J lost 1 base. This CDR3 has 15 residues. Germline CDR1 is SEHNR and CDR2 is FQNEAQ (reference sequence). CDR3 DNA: TGTGCCAGCAGCTTAGGCGTAGCGGGCCAAGAGACCCAGTACTTC. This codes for CASSLGVAGQETQYF.

The CDR3 here is CARSFNWTGDHYSNQPQHF. In nucleotides, the CDR3 is TGTGCCAGAAGCTTTAACTGGACAGGAGACCATTATAGCAATCAGCCCCAGCATTTT. V gene TRBV5-3 combines with J gene TRBJ1-5, with 7 nucleotides matching TRBD1. TRBV5-3 is reported as an ORF; its role is uncertain. With V trimmed by 2 bases and J by 0 bases, 14 bases remained unmatched. CDR3 length equals 19 residues.

CDR3 sequence reads: CASSPRVETQYF. The CDR3, as DNA: TGTGCCAGCAGCCCCCGGGTAGAGACCCAGTACTTC. This chain connects TRBV3-1 (or the pseudogene TRBV3-2) to TRBJ2-5; D gene unclear. The length of the CDR3 is 12 residues. CDR1 is LGHDT and CDR2 is YNNKEL in the germline V gene (reference sequence). V was shortened by 4 bases and J by 4 bases, with 7 bases between the two germline ends.

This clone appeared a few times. The CDR3 DNA sequence: TGCGCCAGCAGGAGTGGGTCTGGACTAACCGGGGAGCTGTTTTTT. It encodes CASRSGSGLTGELFF. The genes are TRBV5-1 and TRBJ2-2, with D perhaps TRBD2 (6 bases). CDR1 SGHRS and CDR2 YFSETQ come from the germline V gene. V lost 5 bases to trimming and J lost 5 bases, with 16 bases between them. The CDR3 totals 15 residues.

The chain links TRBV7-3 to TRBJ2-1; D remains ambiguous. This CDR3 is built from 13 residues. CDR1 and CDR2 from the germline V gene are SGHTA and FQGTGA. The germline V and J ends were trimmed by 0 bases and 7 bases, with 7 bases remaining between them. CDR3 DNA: TGTGCCAGCAGCTTAACGGCCCGTAATGAGCAGTTCTTC. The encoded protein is CASSLTARNEQFF. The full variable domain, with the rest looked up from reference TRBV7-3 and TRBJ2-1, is GAGVSQTPSNKVTEKGKYVELRCDPISGHTALYWYRQSLGQGPEFLIYFQGTGAADDSGLPNDRFFAVRPEGSVSTLKIQRTERGDSAVYLCASSLTARNEQFFGPGTRLTVL.

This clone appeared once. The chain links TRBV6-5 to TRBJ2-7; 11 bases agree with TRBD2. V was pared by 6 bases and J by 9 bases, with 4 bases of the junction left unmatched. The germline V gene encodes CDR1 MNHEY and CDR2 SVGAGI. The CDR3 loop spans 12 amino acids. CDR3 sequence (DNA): TGTGCCAGCAGGACTAGCGGGGATGGGCAGTACGTC. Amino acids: CASRTSGDGQYV.

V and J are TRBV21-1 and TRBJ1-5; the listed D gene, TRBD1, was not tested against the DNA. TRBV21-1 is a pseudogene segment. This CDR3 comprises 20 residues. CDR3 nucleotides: TGTGCCAGCAGCACCCTATACCGGGACAGGGGGAATAATAGCAATCAGCCCCAGCATTTT. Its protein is CASSTLYRDRGNNSNQPQHF.

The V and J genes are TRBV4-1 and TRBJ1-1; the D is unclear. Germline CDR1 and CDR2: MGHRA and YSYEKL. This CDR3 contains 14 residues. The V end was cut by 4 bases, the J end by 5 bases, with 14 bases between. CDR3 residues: CASSRDLIFTEAFF. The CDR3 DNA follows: TGCGCCAGCAGCCGAGACTTAATATTTACTGAAGCTTTCTTT.

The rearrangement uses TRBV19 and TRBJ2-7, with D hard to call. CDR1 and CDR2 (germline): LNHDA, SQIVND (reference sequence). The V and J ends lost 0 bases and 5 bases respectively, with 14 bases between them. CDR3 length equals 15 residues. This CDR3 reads CASSIDRVAGHEQYV. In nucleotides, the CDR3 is TGTGCCAGTAGTATAGATCGCGTGGCAGGTCACGAGCAGTACGTC.

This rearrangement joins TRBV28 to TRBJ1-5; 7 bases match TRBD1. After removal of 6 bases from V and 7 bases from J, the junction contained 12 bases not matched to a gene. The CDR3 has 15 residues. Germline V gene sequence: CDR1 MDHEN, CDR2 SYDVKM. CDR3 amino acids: CASRIFGQGEQPQHF. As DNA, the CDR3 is TGTGCCAGCAGAATTTTCGGGCAGGGGGAACAGCCCCAGCATTTT.

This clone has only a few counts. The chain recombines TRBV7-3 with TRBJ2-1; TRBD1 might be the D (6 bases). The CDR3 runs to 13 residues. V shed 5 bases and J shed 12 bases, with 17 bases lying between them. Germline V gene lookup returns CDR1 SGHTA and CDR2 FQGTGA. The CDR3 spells CASSRDPGHTQFF. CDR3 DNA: TGTGCCAGCAGCCGAGATCCGGGACACACGCAGTTCTTC. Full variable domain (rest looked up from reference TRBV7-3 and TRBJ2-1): GAGVSQTPSNKVTEKGKYVELRCDPISGHTALYWYRQSLGQGPEFLIYFQGTGAADDSGLPNDRFFAVRPEGSVSTLKIQRTERGDSAVYLCASSRDPGHTQFFGPGTRLTVL.